The 27 T cell receptor beta chains presented below share a single source sample, sequenced in a study of cytomegalovirus exposure and HLA in healthy donors. The PCR had 60 Vbeta and 13 Jbeta primers. TCRdb's table, derived via immunoSEQ multiplex PCR, lists solely in-frame clones and lacks some. The sample yields about 150,000 clones, around 79% seen once. Sequencing was performed on PBMCs. The source is a man younger than 30 in good health and CMV-seronegative.

The chain couples TRBV4-3 to TRBJ1-4, with TRBD1 matching 9 bases. Germline CDR1 is LGHNA and CDR2 is YSLEER. V dropped 4 bases and J dropped 4; count of bases not matched to a gene: 4. The CDR3 length is 15 residues. The CDR3 loop reads CASSRDRVLNEKLFF. The DNA of the CDR3 is TGCGCCAGCAGCCGGGACAGGGTACTTAATGAAAAACTGTTTTTT.

This clone was seen a handful of times. This chain connects TRBV6-5 to TRBJ1-1; the D is unclear. CDR3 length: 14 residues. Germline assignment: CDR1 MNHEY and CDR2 SVGAGI. V was trimmed by 7 bases and J by 1 base, leaving 13 bases between them. The CDR3, as DNA: TGTGCCAGCAATTCACAAACACGGAACACTGAAGCTTTCTTT. This codes for CASNSQTRNTEAFF.

The CDR3 DNA is TGTGCCAGCAGCGTAGTTGGGCAGGGGAATCAAGATACGCAGTATTTT. This translates into CASSVVGQGNQDTQYF. The chain couples TRBV9 to TRBJ2-3; tentative D call: TRBD1 (6 bases). Trimming stripped 0 bases from V and 5 bases from J, with 16 bases between. Germline loops: CDR1 SGDLS, CDR2 YYNGEE. This CDR3 is 16 amino acids long. Looking up the rest from reference TRBV9 and TRBJ2-3 gives the full variable domain: DSGVTQTPKHLITATGQRVTLRCSPRSGDLSVYWYQQSLDQGLQFLIQYYNGEERAKGNILERFSAQQFPDLHSELNLSSLELGDSALYFCASSVVGQGNQDTQYFGPGTRLTVL.

This chain connects TRBV5-1 to TRBJ2-3; TRBD2 matches at 10 bases. CDR3 length equals 16 residues. J lost 1 base, V lost 1 base, and 3 bases had no gene match. Looked up from germline, CDR1 is SGHRS and CDR2 is YFSETQ. CDR3 loop: CASSLSLAGGTDTQYF. CDR3 in DNA: TGCGCCAGCAGCTTGAGCCTAGCGGGGGGCACAGATACGCAGTATTTT.

The chain carries TRBV4-3 and TRBJ2-6, with 10 bases lining up with TRBD1. The CDR3 length is 17 residues. Germline CDR1 LGHNA, CDR2 YSLEER. Germline trimming cut 3 bases from V and 3 bases from J; bases unmatched to any gene: 5. The CDR3 DNA sequence: TGCGCCAGCAGCCACCGGGACAGGGGCGGTGGGGCCAACGTCCTGACTTTC. Translation: CASSHRDRGGGANVLTF.

V usage is TRBV4-1 and J usage is TRBJ2-3; the D gene is possibly TRBD1 (6 bases). CDR1 and CDR2 from the germline V gene are MGHRA and YSYEKL. The CDR3 is 16 amino acids. V shed 4 bases and J shed 2 bases, with 16 bases lying between them. CDR3 region: CASSLGTYPSTDTQYF. The CDR3 DNA reads TGCGCCAGCAGCCTGGGGACATACCCATCCACAGATACGCAGTATTTT.

The chain uses TRBV15 and TRBJ2-1, with a possible D match to TRBD2 (5 bases). The CDR3 runs to 14 residues. Germline V lookup: CDR1 LNHNV, CDR2 YYDKDF (reference sequence). The V end was cut by 8 bases, the J end by 8 bases, with 19 bases between. For the CDR3, the DNA is TGTGCCACCGGCCAGGACTCAAAACTACATGAGCAGTTCTTC. It yields the protein CATGQDSKLHEQFF. The full variable domain, in which reference TRBV15 and TRBJ2-1 provide the parts outside the CDR3, is DAMVIQNPRYQVTQFGKPVTLSCSQTLNHNVMYWYQQKSSQAPKLLFHYYDKDFNNEADTPDNFQSRRPNTSFCFLDIRSPGLGDTAMYLCATGQDSKLHEQFFGPGTRLTVL.

CDR3 amino acids: CASSVEGRGHEQYF. Here the CDR3 DNA reads TGTGCCAGCAGCGTAGAAGGCAGGGGGCACGAGCAGTACTTC. The chain has TRBV9 and TRBJ2-7; TRBD1 matches 8 bases. The CDR3 contains 14 residues. V lost 0 bases, J lost 5 bases, and 4 bases stayed unmatched. Looked up from germline, CDR1 is SGDLS and CDR2 is YYNGEE.

The chain employs TRBV13 and TRBJ2-3; 8 nucleotides agree with TRBD1. Losses at the gene ends were 4 bases for V and 5 bases for J; bases not matched to a gene: 8. This CDR3 is built from 15 residues. Germline CDR1 reads PRHDT; CDR2 reads FYEKMQ (reference sequence). The CDR3, as DNA: TGTGCCAGCAGCTCGGGGACAGGTCCGGGAGATACGCAGTATTTT. It is translated as CASSSGTGPGDTQYF.

On this clone: The same CDR3 arises from other DNA sequences in this sample as well. The chain is built from TRBV7-9 and TRBJ2-7; 10 bases fit TRBD2. Germline loops: CDR1 SEHNR, CDR2 FQNEAQ (reference sequence). The junction had 6 bases not matched to a gene; V was cut back by 5 bases and J by 2 bases. The CDR3 totals 15 residues. As DNA, the CDR3 is TGTGCCAGCAGCCCCGGACTAGCGGAGCCCTACGAGCAGTACTTC. This gives the protein CASSPGLAEPYEQYF.

This chain joins TRBV9 and TRBJ2-1, with D tentatively TRBD1 (5 bases). The germline V gene encodes CDR1 SGDLS and CDR2 YYNGEE. CDR3 length: 13 amino acids. Trimming shortened V by 0 bases and J by 8 bases, and 9 bases separated the two germline ends. CDR3 DNA: TGTGCCAGCAGCGTAGCCTTAGGGGATGAGCAGTTCTTC. Translation: CASSVALGDEQFF.

This chain connects TRBV7-2 to TRBJ1-2; 11 nucleotides line up with TRBD1. This CDR3 region has 16 residues. Germline assignment: CDR1 SGHTA and CDR2 FQGNSA. J was trimmed by 3 bases and V by 5 bases; bases with no gene match: 8. The CDR3 spells CASSTYGQGADYGYTF. The CDR3 nucleotides are TGTGCCAGCAGCACCTATGGACAGGGGGCGGACTATGGCTACACCTTC.

The chain is built from TRBV5-1 and TRBJ1-6; TRBD1 agrees at 8 bases. This CDR3 contains 15 residues. With 6 bases clipped from V and 5 bases from J, the junction kept 7 bases outside the gene matches. CDR1 is SGHRS, CDR2 YFSETQ, per germline. CDR3 sequence: CASTQQGQDNSPLHF. CDR3 bases: TGCGCCAGCACCCAGCAGGGACAGGATAATTCACCCCTCCACTTT.

V usage is TRBV7-2 and J usage is TRBJ2-7; 7 nucleotides align to TRBD1. Germline V gene data show CDR1 as SGHTA and CDR2 as FQGNSA. The trim removed 5 bases at V and 6 bases at J, leaving 10 bases unmatched. The CDR3 length is 14 residues. CDR3 DNA sequence: TGTGCCAGCAGCCCCAACAGGGGTTGGGCCGAGCAGTACTTC. Encoded protein: CASSPNRGWAEQYF.

This clone has a handful of counts. V gene TRBV29-1 combines with J gene TRBJ2-1, with TRBD2 as a possible D gene (5 bases). From germline, CDR1 is SQVTM and CDR2 ANQGSEA. V lost 3 bases, J lost 15 bases, and 15 bases lay in between. The length of the CDR3 is 11 residues. This CDR3 reads CSVDGGSAVFF. The CDR3 bases are TGCAGCGTTGACGGTGGTAGCGCTGTGTTCTTC.

The chain links TRBV15 to TRBJ1-5; no definite D call. This CDR3 comprises 14 residues. CDR1 is LNHNV, CDR2 YYDKDF, per germline (reference sequence). Trimming pared 0 bases from V and 6 bases from J, leaving 9 bases between. The CDR3 sequence: CATSRDFGSQPQHF. For the CDR3, the DNA is TGTGCCACCAGCAGAGATTTCGGGTCTCAGCCCCAGCATTTT.

This clone was observed a few times. The chain carries TRBV30 and TRBJ1-1, with 9 bases lining up with TRBD1. V shed 4 bases and J 10 bases; nucleotides not matched to a gene: 10. CDR1 and CDR2 (germline): GTSNPN, SVGIG (reference sequence). This CDR3 has 13 residues. CDR3 in amino acids: CAWTPPGTGLAFF. In DNA, the CDR3 is TGTGCCTGGACCCCGCCCGGGACAGGGTTAGCTTTCTTT.

The CDR3 loop is CASSQGSDYPLEQFF. The CDR3 coding sequence is TGCGCCAGCAGCCAGGGATCGGACTACCCCCTGGAGCAGTTCTTC. The chain is built from TRBV4-3 and TRBJ2-1; TRBD2 might be the D (6 bases). The V and J ends lost 3 bases and 10 bases respectively, with 19 bases between them. The CDR3 is 15 residues long. CDR1 is LGHNA and CDR2 is YSLEER in the germline V gene.

This clone was picked up one time. This rearrangement joins TRBV29-1 to TRBJ2-7, with 7 bases fitting TRBD2. Per the germline V gene, CDR1 is SQVTM and CDR2 is ANQGSEA. The CDR3 contains 16 residues. Trimming removed 3 bases from V and 0 bases from J; junction bases left unmatched: 11. The CDR3 bases are TGCAGCGTTGATGGGGGGGAGGGGTCGCACTCCTACGAGCAGTACTTC. Protein product: CSVDGGEGSHSYEQYF.

This clone was seen just once. This chain uses TRBV4-3 with TRBJ1-4; D might be TRBD1 (6 bases). Germline CDR1 is LGHNA and CDR2 is YSLEER. Trimming took off 1 base at V and 8 bases at J, with 14 bases between the two ends. CDR3 length equals 15 residues. The chain's CDR3 is CASSQGGGLGEKLFF. In DNA, the CDR3 is TGCGCCAGCAGCCAAGGCGGGGGGCTAGGGGAAAAACTGTTTTTT.

This clone was picked up a small number of times. This chain uses TRBV29-1 with TRBJ1-1; D is possibly TRBD1 (6 bases). The CDR3 is 15 residues long. The germline V and J ends were trimmed by 7 bases and 0 bases, with 18 bases remaining between them. The germline gives CDR1 SQVTM, CDR2 ANQGSEA. The CDR3 DNA reads as TGCAGCGCAACCCCCGTGGCAGGGGTGAACACTGAAGCTTTCTTT. As protein: CSATPVAGVNTEAFF.

This sequence joins TRBV27 and TRBJ1-2; 11 bases match TRBD1. Trimming took 8 bases from V and 8 from J; bases not matched to a gene: 10. CDR3 size: 14 residues. Germline V lookup: CDR1 MNHEY, CDR2 SMNVEV (reference sequence). The CDR3 DNA is TGTGCCAGCCGCTGGACAGGGGGCGCCGAAGGCTACACCTTC. It is translated as CASRWTGGAEGYTF.

This chain uses TRBV5-4 with TRBJ2-6, with TRBD2 matching 8 bases. Germline trimming cut 10 bases from V and 4 bases from J; bases unmatched to any gene: 10. Germline V gene data show CDR1 as SGHNT and CDR2 as YYREEE (reference sequence). The CDR3 extends over 15 amino acids. CDR3: CAAGGGTAGANVLTF. CDR3 in DNA: TGTGCCGCCGGGGGGGGGACCGCCGGGGCCAACGTCCTGACTTTC.

The chain's CDR3 is CASSGLAGVGEQYF. CDR3 bases: TGTGCCAGCAGCGGACTAGCGGGAGTAGGCGAGCAGTACTTC. The chain is built from TRBV9 and TRBJ2-7, with 12 bases fitting TRBD2. Germline values: CDR1 SGDLS, CDR2 YYNGEE. The CDR3 is 14 residues long. Trimming took 3 bases from V and 6 from J; bases not matched to a gene: 4. The whole variable domain, filled in from reference TRBV9 and TRBJ2-7, reads DSGVTQTPKHLITATGQRVTLRCSPRSGDLSVYWYQQSLDQGLQFLIQYYNGEERAKGNILERFSAQQFPDLHSELNLSSLELGDSALYFCASSGLAGVGEQYFGPGTRLTVT.

This chain links TRBV10-3 with TRBJ2-7; D not certain. This CDR3 is built from 12 residues. Germline V CDR1 and CDR2: ENHRY, SYGVKD. The V end was cut by 6 bases, the J end by 2 bases, with 8 bases between. The CDR3 reads CAIRTPTYEQYF. CDR3 nucleotide sequence: TGTGCCATCAGGACACCCACCTACGAGCAGTACTTC.

The chain has TRBV6-5 and TRBJ2-7; 8 bases match TRBD1. J gave up 2 bases and V 2 bases, and 2 bases lay outside the gene matches. Germline-derived CDR1 and CDR2 are MNHEY and SVGAGI. This CDR3 is built from 14 residues. The CDR3 protein is CASSYGQGTYEQYF. The DNA for the CDR3 is TGTGCCAGCAGTTACGGACAGGGCACCTACGAGCAGTACTTC.

The chain has TRBV29-1 and TRBJ2-1; D is ambiguous. Deletions cut 7 bases from V and 6 bases from J, with 13 bases between. The CDR3 spans 12 residues. The germline V gene has CDR1 SQVTM and CDR2 ANQGSEA. The CDR3 DNA sequence: TGCAGCGGAGAGGCCGGCGGCAATGAGCAGTTCTTC. Translating gives CSGEAGGNEQFF.